The clone carrying this T cell receptor (beta chain) was recorded at least ten times. Its antigen is unidentified. Patients aged 18 to 65 had newly diagnosed hyperthyroidism that had lasted under 2 months. Germline CDR1 reads SGHVS; CDR2 reads FNYEAQ. The CDR3 runs 18 residues. Trimming at V came to 5 bases and at J to 0 bases, leaving 8 bases not matched to a gene. Researchers took RNA transcripts and amplified the TCR beta CDR3 regions from them. A first-round RT-PCR of the TCR CDR3 used the HTBI primer set. TCRdb processed the multiplex PCR reads anew with MiXCR; each CDR3 protein has one entry. The sample lists 500,000 to 600,000 distinct CDR3 sequences, 15% to 20% occurring once. The data originate from a study of T cells in Graves' hyperthyroidism and ophthalmopathy. The wider study: Peripheral blood draws took place at initial diagnosis, ahead of any treatment.

Study results and limitations: Before onset, ophthalmopathy was predicted by the model a median roughly 6.4 months earlier.

The receptor was isolated from a woman in her late teens or twenties with Graves' hyperthyroidism. The gene calls are TRBV7-6 and TRBJ2-3, with TRBD2 matching 13 bases. Sequenced input: blood. In nucleotides, the CDR3 is TGTGCCAGCAGCCCGGGACTAGCGGGGACAACTAGCACAGATACGCAGTATTTT. The encoded protein is CASSPGLAGTTSTDTQYF.